Listed below are T cell receptor beta chains from one sample, sequenced in a study of T cell changes during pregnancy in multiple sclerosis. The table came from immunoSEQ multiplex PCR; TCRdb's copy has only in-frame clones and leaves some out. This sample has tens of thousands of clones; about 89% occur once, and the top ten carry around 0.41%. The source material was CD4+ T cells from peripheral blood mononuclear cells, sampled before pregnancy. These receptors were collected from a female donor with multiple sclerosis, enrolled in a pregnancy study. The CDR3 runs from the conserved cysteine through the conserved F or W. D genes are given only for firm matches. Rows may omit the clone size; those that give it use once, few, many or a size class.

d_call: TRBD2; clone_size: once; cdr3_length: 20; j_call: TRBJ2-2; v_call: TRBV9; cdr3_nt: TGTGCCAGCAGCGTAGGGGGCTCCGGGACTAGCGGGAGGGCTGGCGGGGAGCTGTTTTTT; cdr3_aa: CASSVGGSGTSGRAGGELFF
d_call: TRBD2; clone_size: NA; cdr3_length: 15; j_call: TRBJ2-1; v_call: TRBV29-1; cdr3_nt: TGCAGCGTTGCCCAGCGGGAGGCCCCCTACAATGAGCAGTTCTTC; cdr3_aa: CSVAQREAPYNEQFF
d_call: TRBD1; clone_size: NA; cdr3_length: 13; j_call: TRBJ2-2; v_call: TRBV9; cdr3_nt: TGTGCCAGCAGCACAGGGGGTTACGGGGAGCTGTTTTTT; cdr3_aa: CASSTGGYGELFF
d_call: TRBD1; clone_size: NA; cdr3_length: 16; j_call: TRBJ1-5; v_call: TRBV7-2; cdr3_nt: TGTGCCAGCAGTCGAAGACAGGGGGCAAGCAATCAGCCCCAGCATTTT; cdr3_aa: CASSRRQGASNQPQHF
d_call: NA; clone_size: NA; cdr3_length: 14; j_call: TRBJ1-1; v_call: TRBV7-6; cdr3_nt: TGTGCCAGCAGCTCCCCAGGAATGAACACTGAAGCTTTCTTT; cdr3_aa: CASSSPGMNTEAFF
d_call: TRBD2; clone_size: NA; cdr3_length: 16; j_call: TRBJ2-5; v_call: TRBV27; cdr3_nt: TGTGCCAGCAGAGCAACTAGCGGGAGGGCCCGGGAGACCCAGTACTTC; cdr3_aa: CASRATSGRARETQYF
d_call: NA; clone_size: NA; cdr3_length: 16; j_call: TRBJ1-5; v_call: TRBV27; cdr3_nt: TGTGCCAGCAGTCCTAGGACACAGTATAGCAATCAGCCCCAGCATTTT; cdr3_aa: CASSPRTQYSNQPQHF
d_call: NA; clone_size: NA; cdr3_length: 13; j_call: TRBJ2-5; v_call: TRBV7-2; cdr3_nt: TGTGCCAGCAGACCGCCCTCAGGAGAGACCCAGTACTTC; cdr3_aa: CASRPPSGETQYF
d_call: NA; clone_size: NA; cdr3_length: 12; j_call: TRBJ1-4; v_call: TRBV6-1; cdr3_nt: TGTGCCAGCAGTTCGGGTGGCGAAAAACTGTTTTTT; cdr3_aa: CASSSGGEKLFF
d_call: TRBD2; clone_size: NA; cdr3_length: 15; j_call: TRBJ2-3; v_call: TRBV12-5; cdr3_nt: TGTGCTAGTGGTTTGTCTAGCGGGGGCACAGATACGCAGTATTTT; cdr3_aa: CASGLSSGGTDTQYF